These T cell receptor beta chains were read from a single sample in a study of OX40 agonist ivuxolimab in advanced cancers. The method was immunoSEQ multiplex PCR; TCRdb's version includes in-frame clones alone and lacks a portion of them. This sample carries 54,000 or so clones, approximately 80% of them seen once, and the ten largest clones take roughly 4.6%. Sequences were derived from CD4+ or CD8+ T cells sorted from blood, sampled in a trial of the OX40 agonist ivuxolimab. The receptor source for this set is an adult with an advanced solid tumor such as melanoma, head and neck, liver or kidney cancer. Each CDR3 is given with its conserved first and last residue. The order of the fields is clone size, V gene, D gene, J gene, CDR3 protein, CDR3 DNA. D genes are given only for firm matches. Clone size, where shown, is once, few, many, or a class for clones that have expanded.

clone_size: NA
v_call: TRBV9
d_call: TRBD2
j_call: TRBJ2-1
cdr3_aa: CASSITSGGLNEQFF
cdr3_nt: TGTGCCAGCAGCATCACTAGCGGGGGCTTGAATGAGCAGTTCTTC

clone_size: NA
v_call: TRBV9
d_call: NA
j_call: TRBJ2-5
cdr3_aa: CASSAGRGRQETQYF
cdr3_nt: TGTGCCAGCAGCGCGGGCAGGGGGAGGCAAGAGACCCAGTACTTC

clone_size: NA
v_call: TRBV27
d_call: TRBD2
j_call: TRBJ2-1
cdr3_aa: CASSLGRVTEQFF
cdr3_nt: TGTGCCAGCAGTTTAGGGAGGGTGACTGAGCAGTTCTTC

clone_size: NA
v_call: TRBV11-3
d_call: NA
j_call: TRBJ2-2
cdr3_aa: CASSLFRGGHTGELFF
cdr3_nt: TGTGCCAGCAGCTTATTCCGTGGGGGACACACCGGGGAGCTGTTTTTT

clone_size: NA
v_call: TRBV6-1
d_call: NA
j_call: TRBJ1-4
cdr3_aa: CASTIVQGFSEKLFF
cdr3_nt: TGTGCCAGCACTATTGTACAGGGATTTAGTGAAAAACTGTTTTTT

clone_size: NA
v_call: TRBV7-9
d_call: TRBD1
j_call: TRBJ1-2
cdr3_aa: CASSLVGTGSGYTF
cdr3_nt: TGTGCCAGCAGCTTAGTCGGGACAGGGAGTGGCTACACCTTC

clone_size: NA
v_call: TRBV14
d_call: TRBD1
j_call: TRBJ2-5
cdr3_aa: CASSQGTGWGQETQYF
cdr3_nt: TGTGCCAGCAGCCAGGGGACAGGCTGGGGACAAGAGACCCAGTACTTC

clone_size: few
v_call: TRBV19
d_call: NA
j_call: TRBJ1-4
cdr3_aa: CASTPGRPGEKLFF
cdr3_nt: TGTGCCAGTACCCCCGGACGGCCCGGGGAAAAACTGTTTTTT

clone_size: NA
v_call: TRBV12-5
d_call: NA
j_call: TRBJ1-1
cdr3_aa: CASAAIGGNTEAFF
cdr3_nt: TGTGCTAGTGCCGCAATAGGGGGAAACACTGAAGCTTTCTTT

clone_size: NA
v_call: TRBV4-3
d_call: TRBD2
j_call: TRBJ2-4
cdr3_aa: CASSQDVWEGSPAKNIQYF
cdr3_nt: TGCGCCAGCAGCCAAGATGTTTGGGAGGGGTCCCCAGCCAAAAACATTCAGTACTTC

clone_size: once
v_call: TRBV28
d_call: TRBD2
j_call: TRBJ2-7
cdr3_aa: CASSPGLAGSYEQYF
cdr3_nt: TGTGCCAGCAGCCCGGGACTAGCGGGGTCCTACGAGCAGTACTTC

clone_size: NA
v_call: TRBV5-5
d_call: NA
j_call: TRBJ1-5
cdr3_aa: CASSLSPTDQPQHF
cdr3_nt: TGTGCCAGCAGCTTGTCGCCGACGGATCAGCCCCAGCATTTT

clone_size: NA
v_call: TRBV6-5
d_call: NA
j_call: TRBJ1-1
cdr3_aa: CASAKGFTEAFF
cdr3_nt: TGTGCCAGCGCGAAGGGCTTCACTGAAGCTTTCTTT

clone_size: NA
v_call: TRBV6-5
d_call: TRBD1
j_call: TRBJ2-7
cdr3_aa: CASSSWDRGYSYEQYF
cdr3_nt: TGCGCCAGCAGTTCTTGGGACAGGGGGTACTCCTACGAGCAGTACTTC

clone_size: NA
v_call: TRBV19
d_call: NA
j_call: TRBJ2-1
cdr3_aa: CASSIGLGTYNEQFF
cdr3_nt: TGTGCCAGTAGTATTGGTCTGGGGACCTACAATGAGCAGTTCTTC

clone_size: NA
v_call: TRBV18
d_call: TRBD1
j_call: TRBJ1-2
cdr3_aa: CASSLRWDSAPDYGYTF
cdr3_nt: TGTGCCAGCTCTTTGAGGTGGGACAGCGCCCCAGACTATGGCTACACCTTC

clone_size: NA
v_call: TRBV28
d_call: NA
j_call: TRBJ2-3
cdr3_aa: CASGRPAQLSDTQYF
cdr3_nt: TGTGCCAGCGGTCGACCTGCGCAACTTTCAGATACGCAGTATTTT

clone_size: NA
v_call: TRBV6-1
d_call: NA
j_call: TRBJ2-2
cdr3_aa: CASSEGPATGELFF
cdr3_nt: TGTGCCAGCAGTGAAGGACCGGCCACCGGGGAGCTGTTTTTT

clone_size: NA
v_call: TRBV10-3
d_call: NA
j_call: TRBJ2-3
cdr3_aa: CAISVVSTDTQYF
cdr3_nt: TGTGCCATCAGTGTGGTCAGCACAGATACGCAGTATTTT

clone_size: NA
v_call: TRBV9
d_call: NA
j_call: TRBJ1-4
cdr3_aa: CASSPREGEEEKLFF
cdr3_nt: TGTGCCAGCAGCCCGCGGGAGGGGGAAGAGGAAAAACTGTTTTTT

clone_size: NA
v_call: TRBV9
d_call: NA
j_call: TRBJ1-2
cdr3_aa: CASSVGHREGGYTF
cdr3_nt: TGTGCCAGCAGCGTTGGTCACAGGGAGGGCGGCTACACCTTC

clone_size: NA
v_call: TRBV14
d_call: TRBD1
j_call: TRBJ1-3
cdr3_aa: CASSPTGLGGNTIYF
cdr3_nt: TGTGCCAGCAGCCCGACAGGGTTGGGTGGAAACACCATATATTTT

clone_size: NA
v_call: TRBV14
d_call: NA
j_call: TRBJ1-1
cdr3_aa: CASSPRMNTEAFF
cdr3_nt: TGTGCCAGCAGCCCTAGGATGAACACTGAAGCTTTCTTT

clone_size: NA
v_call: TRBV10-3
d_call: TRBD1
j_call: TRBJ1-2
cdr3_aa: CAISGGQGANGYTF
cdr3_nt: TGTGCCATCAGTGGGGGACAGGGGGCGAATGGCTACACCTTC

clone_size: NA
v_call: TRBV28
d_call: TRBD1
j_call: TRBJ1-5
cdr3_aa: CASRQGGSASNQPQHF
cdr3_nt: TGTGCCAGCAGACAGGGGGGTAGTGCTAGCAATCAGCCCCAGCATTTT

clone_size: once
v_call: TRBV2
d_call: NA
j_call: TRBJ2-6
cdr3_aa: CASTRDLQALTF
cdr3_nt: TGTGCCAGCACTAGGGACCTGCAGGCCCTGACTTTC

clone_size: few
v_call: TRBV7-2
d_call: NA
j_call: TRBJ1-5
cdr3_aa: CASSSPDYGQPQHF
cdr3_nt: TGTGCCAGCAGCTCCCCGGATTACGGTCAGCCCCAGCATTTT